This T cell receptor (beta chain) was retrieved from a study of blood T cells in healthy people across ages. From germline, CDR1 is SGHTA and CDR2 FQGNSA. The length of the CDR3 is 14 residues. With 1 base removed from V and 6 bases from J, the gap between germline ends came to 10 bases. To note about this clonotype: The antigen is undetermined.

A second PCR, run for roughly 7 to 12 cycles, used a sample-barcoded 5' primer plus a J-beta primer mix. All cDNA molecules were each tagged by a template-switch adaptor with 12 random nucleotides. CDR3-containing paired-end reads numbering at least 2.5 million came from each sample. TCRdb used MiXCR to reprocess the 5' RACE reads, holding one entry per CDR3 protein. Of 1,500,000 or so distinct CDR3 sequences in the sample, approximately 43% were seen once. The study's findings and limits: With donor CMV status unknown, expanded clonotype changes were possibly confounded. More naive CD4+ cells and higher diversity marked long-lived donors relative to aged donors.

This clonotype was sampled from a woman between 18 and 29 years old in good health. Sequenced material: blood. The genes are TRBV7-2 and TRBJ2-1; D is perhaps TRBD1 or TRBD2 (5 bases each). CDR3 residues: CASSLGWGCNEQFF. Written as DNA, the CDR3 is TGTGCCAGCAGCTTAGGATGGGGGTGCAATGAGCAGTTCTTC.